These 17 T cell receptor beta chains share one sample of origin, sequenced in a study of CD8 T cells in ankylosing spondylitis (dated by TCRdb to 2015 to 2018). The library was made by 5' RACE. Sequenced on an Illumina HiSeq 2500. TCRdb reworked the public reads: Q25 trimming with fastp, MiXCR clone assembly, productive beta chains retained. Each record represents a unique CDR3 protein, reported with the most common genes and DNA among its rows. Recorded for this sample are roughly 260,000 distinct CDR3 sequences; around 20% of them occurred a single time. The biggest ten clones account for 7.5% to 9.5% of the sample. Sequenced: blood, either unsorted or a sorted T cell fraction (not recorded which). The receptors stem from a male donor with ankylosing spondylitis or in good health (not recorded which).

The chain carries TRBV5-5 and TRBJ2-1; unclear D gene. Trimming removed 1 base at V and 5 bases at J, with 10 bases between. The CDR3 spans 14 residues. The V gene's germline CDR1 is SGHKS and CDR2 YYEKEE (reference sequence). The CDR3 DNA follows: TGTGCCAGCAGCTTGTCTAGGACCAACAATGAGCAGTTCTTC. It codes for CASSLSRTNNEQFF.

In this sample, this clonotype turned up many times. This chain connects TRBV27 to TRBJ2-1; tentatively, D is TRBD1 (5 bases). The CDR3 sequence is 15 residues long. Germline assignment: CDR1 MNHEY and CDR2 SMNVEV (reference sequence). The V gene lost 2 bases and the J gene lost 0 bases, with 8 bases spanning the gap. The CDR3 nucleotides are TGTGCCAGCAGTTTAGTCAGGGTCTCCTACAATGAGCAGTTCTTC. The encoded protein is CASSLVRVSYNEQFF.

The chain recombines TRBV15 with TRBJ2-5, with D perhaps TRBD1 (7 bases). Per germline, CDR1 LNHNV and CDR2 YYDKDF (reference sequence). V was pared by 8 bases and J by 2 bases, with 15 bases between. CDR3 size: 14 residues. This CDR3 reads CATQGRGVQETQYF. The DNA of the CDR3 is TGTGCCACCCAAGGCAGGGGGGTGCAAGAGACCCAGTACTTC.

This CDR3 reads CASGDCRGRKETQYF. Written as DNA, the CDR3 is TGTGCTAGTGGTGACTGCAGGGGGAGGAAGGAGACCCAGTACTTC. V usage is TRBV12-5 and J usage is TRBJ2-5; the D gene is possibly TRBD1 (7 bases). The germline V gene encodes CDR1 LGHNT and CDR2 FRNRAP. This CDR3 has 15 amino acids. The V gene lost 5 bases and the J gene lost 5 bases, with 18 bases spanning the gap.

This clonotype was observed a few times. This chain uses TRBV5-1 with TRBJ2-3; tentative D call: TRBD2 (6 bases). Germline assignment: CDR1 SGHRS and CDR2 YFSETQ. This CDR3 is built from 14 residues. With 4 bases removed from V and 7 bases from J, the gap between germline ends came to 16 bases. The CDR3 nucleotides are TGCGCCAGCAGCCAGGGACTGGAACCATATACGCAGTATTTT. This gives the protein CASSQGLEPYTQYF.

Regarding this clonotype: Mismatch with germline at one junction end may stem from a read error. The chain is built from TRBV11-1 and TRBJ2-1; TRBD2 matches at 8 bases. The CDR3 consists of 16 residues. Germline V CDR1 and CDR2: SGHAT, FQDESV (reference sequence). The CDR3 region is CVSSSGSRLANNEQFF. The DNA for the CDR3 is TGTGTCAGCAGCTCAGGGTCTAGACTAGCGAACAATGAGCAGTTCTTC.

This chain links TRBV7-9 with TRBJ2-2, with D perhaps matching TRBD1 or TRBD2 (5 bases each). V gave up 5 bases and J gave up 1 base, with 14 bases separating them. Germline V CDR1 and CDR2: SEHNR, FQNEAQ (reference sequence). The CDR3 is 16 residues long. The CDR3 spells CASSARLGENTGELFF. CDR3 DNA sequence: TGTGCCAGCAGCGCTCGTTTGGGGGAGAACACCGGGGAGCTGTTTTTT. The full variable domain, rest sourced from reference TRBV7-9 and TRBJ2-2, is DTGVSQNPRHKITKRGQNVTFRCDPISEHNRLYWYRQTLGQGPEFLTYFQNEAQLEKSRLLSDRFSAERPKGSFSTLEIQRTEQGDSAMYLCASSARLGENTGELFFGEGSRLTVL.

The chain couples TRBV5-1 to TRBJ2-2; the D is unclear. V lost 2 bases, J lost 6 bases, and 14 bases lay in between. The CDR3 has 15 amino acids. CDR1 and CDR2 (germline): SGHRS, YFSETQ. The CDR3 is CASSLSVGVAGELFF. The DNA for the CDR3 is TGCGCCAGCAGCTTATCAGTAGGAGTAGCCGGGGAGCTGTTTTTT. Combining the CDR3 with reference TRBV5-1 and TRBJ2-2 gives the whole variable domain KAGVTQTPRYLIKTRGQQVTLSCSPISGHRSVSWYQQTPGQGLQFLFEYFSETQRNKGNFPGRFSGRQFSNSRSEMNVSTLELGDSALYLCASSLSVGVAGELFFGEGSRLTVL.

The sample holds many counts of this clonotype. This chain links TRBV5-5 with TRBJ1-4; 9 nucleotides align to TRBD1. The V gene end was trimmed by 3 bases and the J gene end by 7 bases; junction bases not matched to a gene: 4. Germline V gene lookup returns CDR1 SGHKS and CDR2 YYEKEE (reference sequence). CDR3 length: 14 residues. The CDR3 reads CASSWGQGGEKLFF. DNA of the CDR3: TGTGCCAGCAGCTGGGGACAGGGCGGTGAAAAACTGTTTTTT.

The chain combines TRBV7-3 with TRBJ2-7, with TRBD2 matching over 10 bases. With 0 bases clipped from V and 7 bases from J, the junction kept 6 bases outside the gene matches. Germline-derived CDR1 and CDR2 are SGHTA and FQGTGA. The CDR3 is made up of 15 amino acids. The CDR3 loop reads CASSLTGLAGEEQYV. CDR3 bases: TGTGCCAGCAGCTTAACGGGGCTAGCGGGAGAAGAGCAGTACGTC.

The rearrangement joins TRBV29-1 to TRBJ1-5; D gene unclear. Per germline, CDR1 SQVTM and CDR2 ANQGSEA. The CDR3 has 12 residues. V was cut by 4 bases and J by 3 bases, with 7 bases left in between. CDR3 nucleotide sequence: TGCAGCGTTGGGGCCCCCAATCAGCCCCAGCATTTT. It yields the protein CSVGAPNQPQHF. Based on the CDR3 plus reference TRBV29-1 and TRBJ1-5, the full variable domain is SAVISQKPSRDICQRGTSLTIQCQVDSQVTMMFWYRQQPGQSLTLIATANQGSEATYESGFVIDKFPISRPNLTFSTLTVSNMSPEDSSIYLCSVGAPNQPQHFGDGTRLSIL.

The V gene is TRBV5-1, the J gene TRBJ2-1; weak D call: TRBD1 (6 bases). The V and J ends lost 2 bases and 8 bases respectively, with 11 bases between them. Germline values: CDR1 SGHRS, CDR2 YFSETQ. The CDR3 runs to 13 residues. The CDR3 DNA is TGCGCCAGCAGCTTCTTAGGGGGTGATGAGCAGTTCTTC. It codes for CASSFLGGDEQFF.

The chain uses TRBV12-3 or TRBV12-4 and TRBJ2-4; possible D gene TRBD2, 5 bases. V lost 4 bases and J 5 bases, leaving 12 bases between the germline ends. The CDR3 covers 14 residues. The CDR3 bases are TGTGCCAGCAGTTCCTCGGGGTCCGAAAACATTCAGTACTTC. Residues: CASSSSGSENIQYF.

This clonotype occurred a few times. The chain has TRBV24-1 and TRBJ2-5, with 9 bases matching TRBD2. The CDR3 has 16 residues. Germline CDR1 KGHDR, CDR2 SFDVKD. V lost 1 base, J lost 2 bases, and 4 bases stayed unmatched. CDR3 region: CATSDFLSGSQETQYF. The CDR3 nucleotides read TGTGCCACCAGTGATTTTCTTAGCGGGAGTCAAGAGACCCAGTACTTC.

In this sample, this clonotype turned up a few times. V usage is TRBV5-1 and J usage is TRBJ2-3; D remains ambiguous. The V end was cut by 0 bases, the J end by 4 bases, with 9 bases between. The CDR3 is 14 residues long. The germline V gene encodes CDR1 SGHRS and CDR2 YFSETQ. The CDR3 DNA sequence: TGCGCCAGCAGCTTGGCCGTCGAGGCAGATACGCAGTATTTT. It is translated as CASSLAVEADTQYF.

This clonotype appeared a few times. The rearrangement joins TRBV27 to TRBJ1-6; D remains unclear. V shed 6 bases and J shed 8 bases, with 5 bases lying between them. The CDR3 totals 11 residues. In germline, CDR1 is MNHEY, CDR2 SMNVEV (reference sequence). CDR3 sequence: CASSIDSPLHF. The CDR3 DNA reads as TGTGCCAGCAGCATTGATTCACCCCTCCACTTT.

This clonotype occurred many times. The J gene is TRBJ1-6, the V gene TRBV9; D unresolved. V lost 3 bases and J lost 0, with 10 bases in between. Germline assignment: CDR1 SGDLS and CDR2 YYNGEE. The CDR3 extends over 16 amino acids. This CDR3 is CASSASASSYNSPLHF. CDR3 coding DNA: TGTGCCAGCAGCGCTTCCGCGAGCTCCTATAATTCACCCCTCCACTTT.